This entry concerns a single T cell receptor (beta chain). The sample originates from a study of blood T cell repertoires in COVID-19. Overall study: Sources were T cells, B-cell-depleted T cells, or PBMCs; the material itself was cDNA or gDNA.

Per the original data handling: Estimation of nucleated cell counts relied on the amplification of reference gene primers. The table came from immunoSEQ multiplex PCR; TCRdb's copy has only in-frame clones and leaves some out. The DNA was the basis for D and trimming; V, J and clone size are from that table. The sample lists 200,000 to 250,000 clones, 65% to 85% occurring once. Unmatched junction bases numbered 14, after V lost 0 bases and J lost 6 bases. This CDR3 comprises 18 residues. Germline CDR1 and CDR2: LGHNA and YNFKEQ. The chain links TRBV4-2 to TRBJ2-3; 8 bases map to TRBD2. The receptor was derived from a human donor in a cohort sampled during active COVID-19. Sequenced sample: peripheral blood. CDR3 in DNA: TGTGCCAGCAGCCAAGATTTCGGGACTAGTGCCCCCAGGGATACGCAGTATTTT. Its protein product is CASSQDFGTSAPRDTQYF.